Listed here is a single T cell receptor beta chain. Its antigen is still unknown. This sample stems from a study of beta chain features in type 1 diabetes. Findings and caveats of the study: Insertions were fewer and deletions more numerous at VDJ junctions in type 1 diabetes patients. Any PCR bias toward short templates would affect both groups alike.

CD45RO/CCR7/CD25/CD127/CD95/CD27 staining was used to isolate CD4+ naive, central memory, regulatory and stem cell-like memory cells by sorting. Sorted populations were all over 95% pure. The isolated RNA, all of it, was reverse transcribed, so expressed TCRB transcripts were what got sequenced. Clones were read by immunoSEQ multiplex PCR, and TCRdb kept only the in-frame ones, dropping some. The table lists hundreds of thousands of clones, around an eighth of them singletons. With V trimmed by 7 bases and J by 4 bases, 5 bases remained unmatched. Germline V gene sequence: CDR1 LNHDA, CDR2 SQIVND (reference sequence). CDR3 length: 13 amino acids.

The chain combines TRBV19 with TRBJ1-2; 8 bases are shared with TRBD1. The source is a man aged 18 to 30 in good health. Specimen: naive CD4+ T cells from blood. The CDR3 sequence: CASTDRGGYGYTF. The CDR3 DNA follows: TGTGCCAGTACCGACAGGGGAGGCTATGGCTACACCTTC.